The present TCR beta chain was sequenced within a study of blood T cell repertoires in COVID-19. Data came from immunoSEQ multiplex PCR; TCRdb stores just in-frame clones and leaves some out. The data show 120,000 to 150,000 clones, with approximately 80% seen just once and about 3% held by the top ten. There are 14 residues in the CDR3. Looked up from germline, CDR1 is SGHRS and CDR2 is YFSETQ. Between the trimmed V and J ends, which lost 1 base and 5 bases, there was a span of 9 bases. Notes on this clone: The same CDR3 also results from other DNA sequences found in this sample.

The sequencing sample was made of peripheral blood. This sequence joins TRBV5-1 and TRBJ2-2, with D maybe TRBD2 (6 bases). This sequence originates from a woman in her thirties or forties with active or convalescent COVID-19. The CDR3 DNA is TGCGCCAGCAGCTTGTCTGCGGGAACCGGGGAGCTGTTTTTT. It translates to CASSLSAGTGELFF.